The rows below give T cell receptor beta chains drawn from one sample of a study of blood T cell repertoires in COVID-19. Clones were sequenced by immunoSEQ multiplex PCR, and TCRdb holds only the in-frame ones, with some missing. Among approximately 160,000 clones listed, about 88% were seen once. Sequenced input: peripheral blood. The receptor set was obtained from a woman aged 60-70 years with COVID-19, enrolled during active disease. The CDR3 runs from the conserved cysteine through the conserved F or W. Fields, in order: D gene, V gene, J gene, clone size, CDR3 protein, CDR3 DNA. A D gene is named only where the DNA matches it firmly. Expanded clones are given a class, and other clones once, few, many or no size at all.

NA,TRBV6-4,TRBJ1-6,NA,CASSREPQNSPLHF,TGTGCCAGCAGCCGGGAACCACAGAATTCACCCCTCCACTTT
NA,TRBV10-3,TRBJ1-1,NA,CAISALGAGGTEAFF,TGTGCCATCAGTGCCTTGGGGGCGGGAGGCACTGAAGCTTTCTTT
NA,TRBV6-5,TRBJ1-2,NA,CASSPVIGNYGYTF,TGTGCCAGCTCCCCTGTGATCGGTAACTATGGCTACACCTTC
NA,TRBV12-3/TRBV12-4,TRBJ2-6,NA,CASSSSGANVLTF,TGTGCCAGCAGTTCATCTGGGGCCAACGTCCTGACTTTC
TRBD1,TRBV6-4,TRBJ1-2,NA,CASSSGTGFPGGYTF,TGTGCCAGCAGTTCCGGGACAGGATTTCCTGGGGGCTACACCTTC
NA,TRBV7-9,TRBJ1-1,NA,CASSLERASEAFF,TGTGCCAGCAGCCTAGAAAGAGCCTCTGAAGCTTTCTTT
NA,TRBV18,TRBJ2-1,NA,CASSPRIDIVNEQFF,TGTGCCAGCTCCCCCCGCATTGACATAGTGAATGAGCAGTTCTTC
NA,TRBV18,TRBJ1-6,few,CASSRGGGENSPLHF,TGTGCCAGCTCCCGGGGAGGGGGTGAAAATTCACCCCTCCACTTT
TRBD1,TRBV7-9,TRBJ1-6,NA,CASRQQGSNSPLHF,TGTGCCAGCAGACAACAGGGGTCGAATTCACCCCTCCACTTT
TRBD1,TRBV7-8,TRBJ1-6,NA,CASSLTGTANSPLHF,TGTGCCAGCAGCTTAACCGGGACAGCAAATTCACCCCTCCACTTT
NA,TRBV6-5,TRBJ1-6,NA,CASSYQGTNSPLHF,TGTGCCAGCAGTTACCAGGGGACCAATTCACCCCTCCACTTT
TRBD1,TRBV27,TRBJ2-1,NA,CASRAWDSPAGNEQFF,TGTGCCAGCAGGGCATGGGACAGCCCGGCGGGCAATGAGCAGTTCTTC
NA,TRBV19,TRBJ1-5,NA,CASRVRSAGNQPQHF,TGTGCCAGTAGGGTGAGGTCTGCGGGCAATCAGCCCCAGCATTTT
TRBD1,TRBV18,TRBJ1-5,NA,CASSREQGASNQPQHF,TGTGCCAGCTCACGGGAACAGGGGGCGAGCAATCAGCCCCAGCATTTT
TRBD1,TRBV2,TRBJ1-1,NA,CATRLNRGRGNTEAFF,TGTGCCACCCGATTAAACAGGGGCCGAGGGAACACTGAAGCTTTCTTT
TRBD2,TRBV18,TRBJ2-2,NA,CASSPWLAGAETGELFF,TGTGCCAGCTCACCGTGGCTAGCGGGAGCTGAGACCGGGGAGCTGTTTTTT
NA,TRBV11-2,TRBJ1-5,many,CASGADQPQHF,TGTGCCAGCGGTGCAGATCAGCCCCAGCATTTT
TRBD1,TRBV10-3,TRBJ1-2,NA,CAISDPLDRYYGYTF,TGTGCCATCAGTGACCCCTTGGACAGGTATTATGGCTACACCTTC
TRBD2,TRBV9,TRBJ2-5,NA,CASSVGSGHQETQYF,TGTGCCAGCAGCGTGGGTAGCGGGCACCAAGAGACCCAGTACTTC
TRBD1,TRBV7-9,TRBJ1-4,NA,CASGFPTGSEKLFF,TGTGCCAGCGGCTTCCCGACAGGGTCTGAAAAACTGTTTTTT
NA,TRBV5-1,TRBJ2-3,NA,CATKSGASTDTQYF,TGCGCCACCAAGTCAGGGGCAAGCACAGATACGCAGTATTTT
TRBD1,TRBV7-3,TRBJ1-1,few,CASSLMGRQGEAFF,TGTGCCAGCAGCTTAATGGGCAGACAGGGTGAAGCTTTCTTT
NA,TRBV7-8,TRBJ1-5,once,CASSPDYQPQHF,TGTGCCAGCAGCCCAGATTATCAGCCCCAGCATTTT
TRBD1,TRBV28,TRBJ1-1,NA,CASTRQGPPEAFF,TGTGCCAGCACCAGACAGGGGCCCCCCGAAGCTTTCTTT
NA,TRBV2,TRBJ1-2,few,CASSEAGDIGNYGYTF,TGTGCCAGCAGTGAAGCAGGGGACATCGGGAACTATGGCTACACCTTC
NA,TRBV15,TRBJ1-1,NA,CATSREMTGNTEAFF,TGTGCCACCAGCAGAGAGATGACAGGGAACACTGAAGCTTTCTTT
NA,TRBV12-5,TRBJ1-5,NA,CASGLVQGGEGNQPQHF,TGTGCTAGTGGTTTGGTACAGGGAGGGGAAGGCAATCAGCCCCAGCATTTT